Presented here are 30 T cell receptor beta chains from one specimen sequenced in a study of T cell responses to AZD1222 COVID-19 vaccine. TCRdb keeps only in-frame clones here, not all; method: immunoSEQ multiplex PCR. The repertoire consists of approximately 130,000 clones, with more than 85% occurring once and the leading ten covering 1.5% to 2%. The sequencing here drew on peripheral blood, taken on day 0 of AZD1222 vaccination. These TCRs come from an adult in good health.

The V gene is TRBV7-9, the J gene TRBJ1-3; D is unclear. The CDR3 length is 13 residues. Germline values: CDR1 SEHNR, CDR2 FQNEAQ (reference sequence). Trimming took 5 bases from V and 3 from J, leaving 8 bases between them. CDR3 region: CASSRASGNTIYF. CDR3 coding DNA: TGTGCCAGCAGCAGGGCCAGTGGAAACACCATATATTTT.

V is TRBV4-3 and J is TRBJ1-6; 9 bases agree with TRBD1. Trimming removed 1 base from V and 6 bases from J; junction bases left unmatched: 4. CDR3 length: 16 residues. From germline, CDR1 is LGHNA and CDR2 YSLEER. CDR3 sequence: CASSQGPGQGNSPLHF. The CDR3, as DNA: TGCGCCAGCAGCCAAGGACCGGGACAGGGTAATTCACCCCTCCACTTT.

The chain recombines TRBV9 with TRBJ2-7; unclear D gene. CDR3 length: 14 residues. With 0 bases removed from V and 0 bases from J, the gap between germline ends came to 7 bases. From germline, CDR1 is SGDLS and CDR2 YYNGEE. The CDR3: CASSVDSYSYEQYF. For the CDR3, the DNA is TGTGCCAGCAGCGTAGACAGCTACTCCTACGAGCAGTACTTC.

The chain couples TRBV3-1 (or the pseudogene TRBV3-2) to TRBJ1-5; D gene uncertain. The V gene's germline CDR1 is LGHDT and CDR2 YNNKEL (reference sequence). V was trimmed by 1 base and J by 0 bases, leaving 7 bases between them. CDR3 length: 15 residues. CDR3 sequence reads: CASSQGRYSNQPQHF. The CDR3 DNA reads as TGTGCCAGCAGCCAAGGTCGGTATAGCAATCAGCCCCAGCATTTT.

The genes are TRBV10-3 and TRBJ2-5, with 10 bases lining up with TRBD2. CDR3 size: 14 residues. The V gene end was trimmed by 6 bases and the J gene end by 4 bases; junction bases not matched to a gene: 5. Looked up from germline, CDR1 is ENHRY and CDR2 is SYGVKD. CDR3 sequence reads: CAIRRAGGSETQYF. The CDR3 DNA follows: TGTGCCATCAGACGAGCGGGGGGGTCAGAGACCCAGTACTTC.

The chain's CDR3 is CASSVAGQTYEQYF. DNA of the CDR3: TGTGCCAGCAGCGTAGCCGGACAGACCTACGAGCAGTACTTC. The chain is built from TRBV9 and TRBJ2-7; tentative D call: TRBD1 (6 bases). Germline V lookup: CDR1 SGDLS, CDR2 YYNGEE. The V gene lost 0 bases and the J gene lost 2 bases, with 9 bases spanning the gap. The CDR3 covers 14 residues.

V is TRBV7-9 and J is TRBJ1-6; 7 bases fit TRBD1. Germline V gene lookup returns CDR1 SEHNR and CDR2 FQNEAQ (reference sequence). With V trimmed by 5 bases and J by 8 bases, 3 bases remained unmatched. The CDR3 totals 13 residues. CDR3 protein: CASSPDRDSPLHF. The CDR3 nucleotides are TGTGCCAGCAGCCCCGACAGGGATTCACCCCTCCACTTT. The variable domain in full, completed from reference TRBV7-9 and TRBJ1-6, reads DTGVSQNPRHKITKRGQNVTFRCDPISEHNRLYWYRQTLGQGPEFLTYFQNEAQLEKSRLLSDRFSAERPKGSFSTLEIQRTEQGDSAMYLCASSPDRDSPLHFGNGTRLTVT.

This sequence joins TRBV28 and TRBJ2-1; no reliable D call. The CDR3 loop spans 14 amino acids. Trimming stripped 3 bases from V and 5 bases from J, with 11 bases between. From germline, CDR1 is MDHEN and CDR2 SYDVKM. CDR3 sequence: CASSFFRHDNEQFF. CDR3 nucleotides: TGTGCCAGCAGTTTTTTCAGGCACGACAATGAGCAGTTCTTC.

This sequence joins TRBV4-2 and TRBJ1-1; D unclear. Germline values: CDR1 LGHNA, CDR2 YNFKEQ. There are 14 residues in the CDR3. Trimming left V 0 bases short and J 11 bases short, with 16 bases between. For the CDR3, the DNA is TGTGCCAGCAGCCAAGAAGAGTTTGGGCGAAACGCTTTCTTT. Its protein is CASSQEEFGRNAFF.

The J gene is TRBJ2-2, the V gene TRBV29-1; D uncertain. CDR3 size: 14 residues. Germline V gene sequence: CDR1 SQVTM, CDR2 ANQGSEA. The V gene lost 1 base and the J gene lost 6 bases, with 12 bases spanning the gap. CDR3 region: CSVEAQTAAGELFF. The CDR3 region has the DNA TGCAGCGTTGAAGCCCAGACGGCAGCCGGGGAGCTGTTTTTT.

This clone is a singleton in its sample. The CDR3 DNA reads TGTGCCAGCAGCCCCCCGGAGCTATCCGCTCCACTCTACGAGCAGTACTTC. Its protein is CASSPPELSAPLYEQYF. The V call is TRBV7-2, the J call TRBJ2-7; D unresolved. V was shortened by 5 bases and J by 3 bases, with 23 bases between the two germline ends. The CDR3 consists of 17 residues. Germline assignment: CDR1 SGHTA and CDR2 FQGNSA.

Note on this clone: At one end, the junction sequence differs from germline, possibly due to a read error. V and J are TRBV20-1 and TRBJ1-1; D is uncertain. The germline V gene has CDR1 DFQATT and CDR2 SNEGSKA (reference sequence). The CDR3 runs 11 residues. For the CDR3, the DNA is TGCAGTGCCAGAGTGGGCACTGAAGCTTTCTTT. Translated, it gives CSARVGTEAFF.

The rearrangement links TRBV20-1 to TRBJ2-2, with D perhaps TRBD2 (5 bases). Trimming removed 6 bases at V and 8 bases at J, with 10 bases between. Germline CDR1 DFQATT, CDR2 SNEGSKA (reference sequence). The CDR3 runs to 11 residues. The CDR3 DNA follows: TGCAGTGCCGGGGTTAGAGGGGAGCTGTTTTTT. Its protein is CSAGVRGELFF.

This chain connects TRBV5-5 to TRBJ2-3; TRBD1 agrees at 9 bases. Trimming removed 0 bases from V and 6 bases from J; junction bases left unmatched: 5. This CDR3 spans 15 amino acids. Germline V gene lookup returns CDR1 SGHKS and CDR2 YYEKEE (reference sequence). The CDR3 region is CASSLDRGRGDTQYF. The CDR3 DNA is TGTGCCAGCAGCTTGGACAGGGGGCGAGGGGATACGCAGTATTTT.

The chain links TRBV5-1 to TRBJ1-5, with 7 bases that match TRBD1. The germline V gene encodes CDR1 SGHRS and CDR2 YFSETQ. Trimming took 4 bases from V and 6 from J; bases not matched to a gene: 7. The CDR3 runs to 14 residues. The CDR3 sequence: CASSPSTGSQPQHF. As DNA, the CDR3 is TGCGCCAGCAGCCCATCGACAGGGTCTCAGCCCCAGCATTTT.

The chain is built from TRBV6-1 and TRBJ1-2; weak D call: TRBD1 (5 bases). The CDR3 is 14 residues long. V shed 3 bases and J shed 4 bases, with 12 bases lying between them. Germline V CDR1 and CDR2: MNHNS, SASEGT. In nucleotides, the CDR3 is TGTGCCAGCAGTGAGAGTGGGGGAGCCTATGGCTACACCTTC. It codes for CASSESGGAYGYTF.

The V gene is TRBV9, the J gene TRBJ1-5; no clear D. The V end was cut by 0 bases, the J end by 3 bases, with 7 bases between. CDR3 size: 14 residues. Germline V lookup: CDR1 SGDLS, CDR2 YYNGEE. CDR3 in amino acids: CASSVGPLNQPQHF. CDR3 nucleotide sequence: TGTGCCAGCAGCGTAGGACCCCTCAATCAGCCCCAGCATTTT.

The chain carries TRBV28 and TRBJ1-5; D is unclear. The CDR3 runs 16 residues. From germline, CDR1 is MDHEN and CDR2 SYDVKM. The ends were cut back, 1 base at V and 1 base at J, with 11 bases in the middle. CDR3 nucleotide sequence: TGTGCCAGCAGTTTATCAGCAGGCGAGAGCAATCAGCCCCAGCATTTT. It yields the protein CASSLSAGESNQPQHF.

The CDR3 reads CASVMYPFVGYTF. In DNA form, the CDR3 reads TGTGCTAGTGTCATGTATCCCTTTGTTGGCTACACCTTC. V usage is TRBV12-5 and J usage is TRBJ1-2; D is undetermined. The V end was cut by 7 bases, the J end by 7 bases, with 16 bases between. The CDR3 totals 13 residues. In germline, CDR1 is LGHNT, CDR2 FRNRAP.

The CDR3 spells CATSRVEGERGGREGEQFF. In DNA form, the CDR3 reads TGTGCCACCAGCAGAGTTGAGGGTGAGCGGGGGGGGCGAGAGGGTGAGCAGTTCTTC. The V gene is TRBV15, the J gene TRBJ2-1; TRBD2 agrees at 10 bases. V gave up 1 base and J gave up 9 bases; unmatched junction bases: 18. This CDR3 is 19 amino acids long. Germline V gene sequence: CDR1 LNHNV, CDR2 YYDKDF (reference sequence). The full variable domain, rest sourced from reference TRBV15 and TRBJ2-1, is DAMVIQNPRYQVTQFGKPVTLSCSQTLNHNVMYWYQQKSSQAPKLLFHYYDKDFNNEADTPDNFQSRRPNTSFCFLDIRSPGLGDTAMYLCATSRVEGERGGREGEQFFGPGTRLTVL.

The CDR3 protein is CAWRGQGNTIYF. DNA for the CDR3: TGTGCCTGGAGGGGGCAGGGAAACACCATATATTTT. V gene TRBV30 combines with J gene TRBJ1-3; D is perhaps TRBD1 (5 bases). Trimming took 3 bases from V and 4 from J, leaving 7 bases between them. Germline assignment: CDR1 GTSNPN and CDR2 SVGIG (reference sequence). The CDR3 length is 12 residues. The whole variable domain, remainder taken from reference TRBV30 and TRBJ1-3, is SQTIHQWPATLVQPVGSPLSLECTVEGTSNPNLYWYRQAAGRGLQLLFYSVGIGQISSEVPQNLSASRPQDRQFILSSKKLLLSDSGFYLCAWRGQGNTIYFGEGSWLTVV.

In this sample, this clone turned up a few times. V is TRBV12-2 and J is TRBJ1-2; the D segment call TRBD1 is taken from the table without a DNA check. TRBV12-2 is recorded as a pseudogene. CDR3 size: 16 residues. As DNA, the CDR3 is TGTGCAAGTCGCTTAGCAGGGACAGGGGGCGATGAGGGCTACACCTTC. As protein: CASRLAGTGGDEGYTF.

The chain employs TRBV28 and TRBJ1-4; D is undetermined. Germline values: CDR1 MDHEN, CDR2 SYDVKM. V was pared by 6 bases and J by 8 bases, with 7 bases between. This CDR3 region has 11 residues. The CDR3 loop is CASRDEEKLFF. The CDR3, as DNA: TGTGCCAGCAGAGACGAAGAAAAACTGTTTTTT.

The chain uses TRBV4-3 and TRBJ2-4; TRBD2 aligns across 10 bases. V gave up 0 bases and J gave up 2 bases; unmatched junction bases: 16. This CDR3 has 21 amino acids. Germline CDR1 reads LGHNA; CDR2 reads YSLEER. The CDR3 region has the DNA TGCGCCAGCAGCCAAGATTCGGCAGCCTGGGCTAGCGGGAGTCCCAAAAACATTCAGTACTTC. Protein product: CASSQDSAAWASGSPKNIQYF.

The CDR3 protein is CASSFRPQNQPQHF. The CDR3 nucleotides read TGTGCCAGCAGTTTTCGTCCACAAAATCAGCCCCAGCATTTT. The chain links TRBV27 to TRBJ1-5; D gene ambiguous. The CDR3 contains 14 residues. In germline, CDR1 is MNHEY, CDR2 SMNVEV (reference sequence). V lost 3 bases to trimming and J lost 4 bases, with 10 bases between them.

The chain recombines TRBV7-6 with TRBJ2-1; D is ambiguous. Germline CDR1 is SGHVS and CDR2 is FNYEAQ. The V and J ends lost 6 bases and 7 bases respectively, with 19 bases between them. The CDR3 contains 15 residues. CDR3 sequence reads: CASSFDADLGNEQFF. The CDR3 nucleotides read TGTGCCAGCAGTTTCGATGCAGACTTAGGGAATGAGCAGTTCTTC.

Turning to this clone: At the DNA level, this CDR3 is encoded by other sequences in the same sample as well. The gene calls are TRBV30 and TRBJ1-3, with D uncertain. Trimming left V 0 bases short and J 1 base short, with 7 bases between. Germline V gene sequence: CDR1 GTSNPN, CDR2 SVGIG (reference sequence). The CDR3 loop spans 14 amino acids. The chain's CDR3 is CAWSVGGSGNTIYF. In DNA, the CDR3 is TGTGCCTGGAGTGTAGGTGGTTCTGGAAACACCATATATTTT.

The chain has TRBV3-1 (or the pseudogene TRBV3-2) and TRBJ2-1; 8 nucleotides line up with TRBD2. The CDR3 runs 14 residues. With 5 bases clipped from V and 6 bases from J, the junction kept 6 bases outside the gene matches. Germline-derived CDR1 and CDR2 are LGHDT and YNNKEL (reference sequence). CDR3 sequence: CASSVRRGVNEQFF. The CDR3 DNA is TGTGCCAGCAGCGTACGGCGGGGGGTCAATGAGCAGTTCTTC.

The V and J genes are TRBV19 and TRBJ1-1, with D hard to call. Trimming pared 6 bases from V and 1 base from J, leaving 3 bases between. This CDR3 spans 11 amino acids. Per germline, CDR1 LNHDA and CDR2 SQIVND (reference sequence). The CDR3 nucleotides read TGTGCCAGTAGAAAGAACACTGAAGCTTTCTTT. Residues: CASRKNTEAFF.

The chain combines TRBV18 with TRBJ2-2; no clear D gene. V was cut by 3 bases and J by 5 bases, with 10 bases left in between. There are 14 residues in the CDR3. Germline V gene sequence: CDR1 KGHSH, CDR2 LQKENI. In DNA form, the CDR3 reads TGTGCCAGCTCACCTCAGGTGGGGACCGGGGAGCTGTTTTTT. Translated: CASSPQVGTGELFF.